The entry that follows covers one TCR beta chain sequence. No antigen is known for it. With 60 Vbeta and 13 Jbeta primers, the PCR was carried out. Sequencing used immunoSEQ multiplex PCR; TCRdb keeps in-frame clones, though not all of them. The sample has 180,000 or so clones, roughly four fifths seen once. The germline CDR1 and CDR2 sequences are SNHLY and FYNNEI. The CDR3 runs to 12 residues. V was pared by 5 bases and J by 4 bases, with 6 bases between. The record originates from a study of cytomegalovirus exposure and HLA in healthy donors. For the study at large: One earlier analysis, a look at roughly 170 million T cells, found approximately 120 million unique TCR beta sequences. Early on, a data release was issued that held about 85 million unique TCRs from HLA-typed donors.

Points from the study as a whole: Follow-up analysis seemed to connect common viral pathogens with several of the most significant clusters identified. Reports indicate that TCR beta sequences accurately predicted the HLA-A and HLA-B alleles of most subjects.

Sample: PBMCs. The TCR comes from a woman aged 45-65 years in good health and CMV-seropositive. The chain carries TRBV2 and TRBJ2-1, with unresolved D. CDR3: CASSTLYNEQFF. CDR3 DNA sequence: TGTGCCAGCAGTACACTATACAATGAGCAGTTCTTC.